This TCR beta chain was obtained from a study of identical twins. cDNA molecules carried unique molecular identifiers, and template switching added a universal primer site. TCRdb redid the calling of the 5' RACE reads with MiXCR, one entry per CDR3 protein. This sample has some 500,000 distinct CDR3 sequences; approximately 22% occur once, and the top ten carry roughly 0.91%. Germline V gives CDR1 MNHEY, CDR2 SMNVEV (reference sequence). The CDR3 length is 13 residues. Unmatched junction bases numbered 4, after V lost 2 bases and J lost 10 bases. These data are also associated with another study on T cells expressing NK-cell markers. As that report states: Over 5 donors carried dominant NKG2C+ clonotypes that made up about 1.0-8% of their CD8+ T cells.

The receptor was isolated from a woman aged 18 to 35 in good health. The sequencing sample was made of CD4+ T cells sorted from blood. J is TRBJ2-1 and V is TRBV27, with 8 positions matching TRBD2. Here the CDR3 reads CASSLGASGEQFF. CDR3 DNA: TGTGCCAGCAGTTTAGGGGCTAGCGGGGAGCAGTTCTTC.